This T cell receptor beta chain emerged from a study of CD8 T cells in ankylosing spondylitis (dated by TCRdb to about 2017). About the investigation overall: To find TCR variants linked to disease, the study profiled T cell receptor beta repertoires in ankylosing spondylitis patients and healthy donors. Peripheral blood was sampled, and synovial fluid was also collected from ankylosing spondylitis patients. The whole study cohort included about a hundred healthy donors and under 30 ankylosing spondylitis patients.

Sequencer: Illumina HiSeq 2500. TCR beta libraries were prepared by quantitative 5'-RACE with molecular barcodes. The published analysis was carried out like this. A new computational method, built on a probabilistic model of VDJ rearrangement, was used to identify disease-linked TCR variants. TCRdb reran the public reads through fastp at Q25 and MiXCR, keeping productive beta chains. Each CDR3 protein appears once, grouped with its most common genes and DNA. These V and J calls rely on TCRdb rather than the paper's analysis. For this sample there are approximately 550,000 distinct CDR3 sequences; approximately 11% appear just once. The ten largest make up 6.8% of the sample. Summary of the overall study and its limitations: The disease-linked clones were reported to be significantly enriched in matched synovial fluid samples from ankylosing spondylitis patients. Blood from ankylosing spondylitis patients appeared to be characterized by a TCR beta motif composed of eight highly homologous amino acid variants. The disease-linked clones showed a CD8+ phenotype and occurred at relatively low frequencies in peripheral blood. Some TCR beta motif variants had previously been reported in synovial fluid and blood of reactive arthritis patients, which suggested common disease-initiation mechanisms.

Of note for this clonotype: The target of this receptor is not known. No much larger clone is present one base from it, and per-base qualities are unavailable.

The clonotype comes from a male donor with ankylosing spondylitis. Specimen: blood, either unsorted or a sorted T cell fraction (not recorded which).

This receptor carries the CDR3 CASSQDKFEQFF. The DNA is as follows: TGTGCCAGCAGCCAAGATAAATTTGAGCAGTTCTTC. The chain employs TRBV3-1 and TRBJ2-1, with the D segment identity uncertain. V and J lose 0 bases and 9 bases, and a span of 6 bases separates them. According to the germline V gene (reference sequence), CDR1 reads LGHDT and CDR2 reads YNNKEL. The CDR3, from cysteine to phenylalanine, totals 12 residues. Of all the DNA, just the CDR3 is kept, 36 bases in frame from base 1.